These 16 T cell receptor beta chains originate from one sample sequenced in a study of blood T cell repertoires in COVID-19. Method: immunoSEQ multiplex PCR; TCRdb's copy keeps in-frame clones and lacks some. This sample carries about 210,000 clones, around 88% of them seen once, and the ten largest clones take around 1.4%. Sequences were obtained from peripheral blood. Source of these receptors: a man between 18 and 29 years old with active or convalescent COVID-19.

V gene TRBV11-2 combines with J gene TRBJ1-1, with D perhaps TRBD1 (6 bases). Germline V gene sequence: CDR1 SGHAT, CDR2 FQNNGV. V was trimmed by 0 bases and J by 5 bases, leaving 19 bases between them. This CDR3 has 17 amino acids. Written as DNA, the CDR3 is TGTGCCAGCAGCTTAGATCCCAGGGGACCTAGTGATACTGAAGCTTTCTTT. Translating it yields CASSLDPRGPSDTEAFF.

This chain joins TRBV4-1 and TRBJ2-5, with D perhaps matching TRBD2 (5 bases). Between the trimmed V and J ends, which lost 2 bases and 8 bases, there was a span of 18 bases. The germline gives CDR1 MGHRA, CDR2 YSYEKL. The CDR3 has 15 amino acids. The CDR3 DNA sequence: TGCGCCAGCAGCCAAAATGTTGGGGAGACGTTAACCCAGTACTTC. It encodes CASSQNVGETLTQYF.

CDR3 in amino acids: CASSWRLNQPQHF. The CDR3 region has the DNA TGTGCCAGCAGCTGGAGGCTAAATCAGCCCCAGCATTTT. The rearrangement uses TRBV28 and TRBJ1-5; D is ambiguous. This CDR3 spans 13 amino acids. V lost 6 bases to trimming and J lost 4 bases, with 10 bases between them. From germline, CDR1 is MDHEN and CDR2 SYDVKM.

J is TRBJ2-7 and V is TRBV7-9, with 7 positions matching TRBD2. CDR1 is SEHNR, CDR2 FQNEAQ, per germline (reference sequence). V lost 0 bases and J lost 3; bases outside the gene matches: 8. The length of the CDR3 is 16 residues. The CDR3 is CASSLAGGSLNYEQYF. Written as DNA, the CDR3 is TGTGCCAGCAGCTTAGCGGGCGGGAGCTTAAACTACGAGCAGTACTTC. The full variable domain, rest sourced from reference TRBV7-9 and TRBJ2-7, is DTGVSQNPRHKITKRGQNVTFRCDPISEHNRLYWYRQTLGQGPEFLTYFQNEAQLEKSRLLSDRFSAERPKGSFSTLEIQRTEQGDSAMYLCASSLAGGSLNYEQYFGPGTRLTVT.

This clone was recorded a few times. The chain joins TRBV7-8 to TRBJ2-5; 16 nucleotides align to TRBD2. Unmatched junction bases numbered 11, after V lost 5 bases and J lost 5 bases. Germline assignment: CDR1 SGHVS and CDR2 FQNEAQ. The CDR3 loop spans 18 amino acids. CDR3 DNA sequence: TGTGCCAGCAGCGCGGGGACTAGCGGGAGGGCCGGTGGGGAGACCCAGTACTTC. It translates to CASSAGTSGRAGGETQYF.

This clone occurred a few times. The V gene is TRBV28, the J gene TRBJ1-2; 8 bases line up with TRBD1. Germline V gene lookup returns CDR1 MDHEN and CDR2 SYDVKM. V shed 6 bases, J shed 2 bases, and the junction held 5 bases outside the gene matches. This CDR3 is built from 14 residues. As DNA, the CDR3 is TGTGCCAGCAGGCAACGACAGGGGAACTATGGCTACACCTTC. Amino acids: CASRQRQGNYGYTF.

The chain joins TRBV10-2 to TRBJ2-1, with 7 bases lining up with TRBD1. This CDR3 contains 16 residues. Trimming cost V 0 bases and J 7 bases; bases outside gene matches: 9. Per germline, CDR1 WSHSY and CDR2 SAAADI. CDR3 nucleotides: TGCGCCAGCAGTGAGTCGTACAGGGGTCGTGGAAATGAGCAGTTCTTC. This codes for CASSESYRGRGNEQFF.

The V gene is TRBV7-6, the J gene TRBJ1-1, with D tentatively TRBD1 (5 bases). Trimming cost V 1 base and J 0 bases, with 12 bases left between them. The CDR3 length is 16 residues. Germline lookup yields CDR1 SGHVS and CDR2 FNYEAQ. The CDR3 nucleotides are TGTGCCAGCAGCTTAGTCCAGGGTGCTATGAACACTGAAGCTTTCTTT. Protein product: CASSLVQGAMNTEAFF.

This clone was recorded once. The chain employs TRBV18 and TRBJ2-3; 8 positions match TRBD2. V lost 6 bases, J lost 6 bases, and 11 bases stayed unmatched. CDR3 length: 15 amino acids. Germline V gives CDR1 KGHSH, CDR2 LQKENI. DNA for the CDR3: TGTGCCAGCTCGCATACGGCGGGAGGAGGGGATACGCAGTATTTT. Amino acid sequence: CASSHTAGGGDTQYF.

The chain recombines TRBV5-1 with TRBJ2-5; 7 positions match TRBD1. V gave up 2 bases and J gave up 1 base; unmatched junction bases: 5. Per germline, CDR1 SGHRS and CDR2 YFSETQ. The CDR3 totals 15 residues. CDR3: CASSFNRDSQETQYF. The CDR3 region has the DNA TGCGCCAGCAGCTTTAACCGGGACAGCCAAGAGACCCAGTACTTC. Based on the CDR3 plus reference TRBV5-1 and TRBJ2-5, the full variable domain is KAGVTQTPRYLIKTRGQQVTLSCSPISGHRSVSWYQQTPGQGLQFLFEYFSETQRNKGNFPGRFSGRQFSNSRSEMNVSTLELGDSALYLCASSFNRDSQETQYFGPGTRLLVL.

The chain uses TRBV6-2 or TRBV6-3 and TRBJ2-7, with D possibly TRBD1 on 5 matching bases. Trimming shortened V by 6 bases and J by 9 bases, and 9 bases separated the two germline ends. The germline CDR1 and CDR2 sequences are MNHEY and SVGEGT. This CDR3 contains 10 residues. CDR3 sequence: CASSSDRQYF. CDR3 nucleotide sequence: TGTGCCAGCAGCTCAGACAGGCAGTACTTC.

This clone was seen more than once but under ten times. The rearrangement links TRBV10-2 to TRBJ1-1; TRBD1 agrees at 7 bases. The CDR3 has 17 residues. Germline CDR1 WSHSY, CDR2 SAAADI. With 5 bases clipped from V and 3 bases from J, the junction kept 15 bases outside the gene matches. The CDR3 protein is CASSPTPYRGVDTEAFF. DNA of the CDR3: TGCGCCAGCAGTCCCACCCCTTACAGGGGAGTCGACACTGAAGCTTTCTTT.

The chain combines TRBV9 with TRBJ1-6, with TRBD1 matching over 9 bases. The CDR3 is made up of 16 amino acids. Germline-derived CDR1 and CDR2 are SGDLS and YYNGEE. V was clipped by 2 bases and J by 7 bases; unmatched bases: 7. The CDR3 loop reads CASSVTGTGLNSPLHF. The CDR3 bases are TGTGCCAGCAGCGTCACCGGGACAGGGTTGAATTCACCCCTCCACTTT.

In this sample, this clone turned up once. The rearrangement links TRBV14 to TRBJ1-3; perhaps TRBD1 as D (6 bases). CDR1 is SGHDN and CDR2 is FVKESK in the germline V gene. There are 16 residues in the CDR3. The V end lost 4 bases, the J end lost 7 bases, and 20 bases lay between the germline ends. As DNA, the CDR3 is TGTGCCAGCAGCCCCAGGGCAGGGGCGCGGTGGAACACCATATATTTT. Its protein product is CASSPRAGARWNTIYF.

The J gene is TRBJ2-5, the V gene TRBV4-1, with 9 bases aligning to TRBD1. CDR1 MGHRA and CDR2 YSYEKL come from the germline V gene. With V trimmed by 4 bases and J by 4 bases, 7 bases remained unmatched. The CDR3 has 15 residues. CDR3 nucleotides: TGCGCCAGCAGCCCTGGGGGGACAGGGAGAGAGACCCAGTACTTC. Translation: CASSPGGTGRETQYF.

The V call is TRBV10-3, the J call TRBJ2-5; 14 positions match TRBD2. With 2 bases clipped from V and 5 bases from J, the junction kept 13 bases outside the gene matches. The CDR3 is made up of 19 amino acids. The germline gives CDR1 ENHRY, CDR2 SYGVKD. In nucleotides, the CDR3 is TGTGCCATCAGTGAGCAACCGGGACTAGCGGGAGCACAGGGGGAGACCCAGTACTTC. Protein product: CAISEQPGLAGAQGETQYF.